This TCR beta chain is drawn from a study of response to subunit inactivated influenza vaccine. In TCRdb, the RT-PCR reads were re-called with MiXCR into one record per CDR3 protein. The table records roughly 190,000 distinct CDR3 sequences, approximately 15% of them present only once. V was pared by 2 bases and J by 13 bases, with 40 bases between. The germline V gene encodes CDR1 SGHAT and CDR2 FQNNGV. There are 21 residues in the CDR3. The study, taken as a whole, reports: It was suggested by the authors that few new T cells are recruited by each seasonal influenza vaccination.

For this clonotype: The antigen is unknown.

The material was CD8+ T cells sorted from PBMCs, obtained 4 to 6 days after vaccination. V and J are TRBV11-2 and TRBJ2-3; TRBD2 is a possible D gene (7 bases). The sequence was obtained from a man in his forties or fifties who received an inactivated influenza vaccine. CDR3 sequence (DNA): TGTGCCAGCAGCTTATTCGACCTCTTCGGAGGAGCGGAGGGGGGGATTCGTATGGAGTATTTT. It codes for CASSLFDLFGGAEGGIRMEYF.